A selection of T cell receptor beta chains follows, all from one sample in a study of cytomegalovirus exposure and HLA in healthy donors. The table came from immunoSEQ multiplex PCR; TCRdb's copy has only in-frame clones and leaves some out. The sample has under 80,000 clones; roughly 94% are singletons. The sequencing sample was made of PBMCs. The receptors were sampled from a woman aged 18-29 years in good health and CMV-seropositive. CDR3s include the opening cysteine and the closing phenylalanine or tryptophan. D genes are given only for firm matches. Part of the rows lack a size; the others show once, few, many or a class for expanded clones.

DNA,CDR3,size,V,J,D
TGTGCCAGTAACCCAGGGCGTAACACTGAAGCTTTCTTT,CASNPGRNTEAFF,once,TRBV19,TRBJ1-1,.
TGTGCCAGCAGCCTCGGCGGGGGGTACGATGAGCAGTTCTTC,CASSLGGGYDEQFF,.,TRBV21-1,TRBJ2-1,.
TGTGCCAGCCGCGGGAGTTGGTTCGAGCAGTACTTC,CASRGSWFEQYF,.,TRBV6-1,TRBJ2-7,TRBD2
TGTGCCAGCAGCTTAGGGGTATCAGGGGACTATGGCTACACCTTC,CASSLGVSGDYGYTF,.,TRBV7-8,TRBJ1-2,.
TGTGCCAGCAGCATCGCTAGAAGCTCCTACAATGAGCAGTTCTTC,CASSIARSSYNEQFF,.,TRBV7-3,TRBJ2-1,.
TGTGCCAGCAGCTCCCTCGCCAGGCGCGGCTACACCTTC,CASSSLARRGYTF,.,TRBV7-2,TRBJ1-2,.
TGTGCCAGCAGTTACGTGCGGGGGCTAACTGAAGCTTTCTTT,CASSYVRGLTEAFF,.,TRBV6-5,TRBJ1-1,.
TGCGCCAGCGCCGGGACACAGAACACTGAAGCTTTCTTT,CASAGTQNTEAFF,.,TRBV10-1,TRBJ1-1,.
TGTGCCATCAGTAGTGGGGGGGAGACCCAGTACTTC,CAISSGGETQYF,.,TRBV10-3,TRBJ2-5,.
TGTGCCAGCACTAGTTCCCCGTTACTAGCCTCGGGAGAGACCCAGTACTTC,CASTSSPLLASGETQYF,.,TRBV7-2,TRBJ2-5,.
TGTGCCAGTAGTTCAATTTATAGGACAGACATCTACGAGCAGTACTTC,CASSSIYRTDIYEQYF,.,TRBV19,TRBJ2-7,.
TGTGCCAGCAGCCCTAAGCTAGCGGGGCTTAGCACAGATACGCAGTATTTT,CASSPKLAGLSTDTQYF,.,TRBV5-4,TRBJ2-3,TRBD2
TGCGCCAGCAGCGAGGAGGCTAACTATGGCTACACCTTC,CASSEEANYGYTF,.,TRBV5-1,TRBJ1-2,.
TGTGCCAGCAGCTTAGACCCGGGGGATACGCAGTATTTT,CASSLDPGDTQYF,.,TRBV7-9,TRBJ2-3,.
TGTGCCAGCAGCTTAGGCGCGGGGGCAGATACGCAGTATTTT,CASSLGAGADTQYF,.,TRBV7-2,TRBJ2-3,TRBD2
TGTGCCAGCAGACCCGAGGCGCACGTGAGATACGAGCAGTACTTC,CASRPEAHVRYEQYF,.,TRBV21-1,TRBJ2-7,.
TGTGCCAGCAGCTTAGTCACGGGACAGGGAAGGGTTCAGTACTTC,CASSLVTGQGRVQYF,.,TRBV7-2,TRBJ2-4,TRBD1
TGTGCCAGCAGCTCGGCAGGTTCCTACGAGCAGTACTTC,CASSSAGSYEQYF,.,TRBV7-9,TRBJ2-7,.
TGTGCCAGCAGTTTAGGCAGGGTTACTGGCTACACCTTC,CASSLGRVTGYTF,.,TRBV28,TRBJ1-2,.
TGTGCCAGCAGCCTAGGACAGGGAAGGATGCATAATTCACCCCTCCACTTT,CASSLGQGRMHNSPLHF,once,TRBV7-7,TRBJ1-6,TRBD1
TGTGCCAGCATATCTTCGCAGGGCTACACCTTC,CASISSQGYTF,.,TRBV28,TRBJ1-2,.
TGTGCCAGCACCCAAACCGGGACTAGCGTCTCAGATACGCAGTATTTT,CASTQTGTSVSDTQYF,.,TRBV2,TRBJ2-3,TRBD2